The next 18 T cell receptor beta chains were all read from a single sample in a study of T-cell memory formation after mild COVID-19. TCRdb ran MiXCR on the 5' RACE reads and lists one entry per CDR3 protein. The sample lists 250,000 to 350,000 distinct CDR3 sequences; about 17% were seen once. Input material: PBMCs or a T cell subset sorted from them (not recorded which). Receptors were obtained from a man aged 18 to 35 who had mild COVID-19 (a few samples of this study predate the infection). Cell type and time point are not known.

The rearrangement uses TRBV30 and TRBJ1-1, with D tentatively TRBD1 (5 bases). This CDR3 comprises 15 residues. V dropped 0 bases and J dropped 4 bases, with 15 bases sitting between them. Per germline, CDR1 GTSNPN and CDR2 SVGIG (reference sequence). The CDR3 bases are TGTGCCTGGAGTGTACGGGGCTTCCTGGGCACTGAAGCTTTCTTT. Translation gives CAWSVRGFLGTEAFF.

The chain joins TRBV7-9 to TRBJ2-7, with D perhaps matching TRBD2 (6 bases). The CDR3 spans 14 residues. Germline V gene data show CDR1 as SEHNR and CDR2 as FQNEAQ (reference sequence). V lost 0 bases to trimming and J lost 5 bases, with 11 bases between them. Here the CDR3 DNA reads TGTGCCAGCAGCTTAGCCGGGGGAAAGCACGAGCAGTACGTC. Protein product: CASSLAGGKHEQYV.

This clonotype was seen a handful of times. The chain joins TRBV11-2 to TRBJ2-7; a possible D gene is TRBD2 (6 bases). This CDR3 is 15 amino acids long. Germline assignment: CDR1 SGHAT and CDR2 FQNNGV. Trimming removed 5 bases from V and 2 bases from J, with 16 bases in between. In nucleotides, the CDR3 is TGTGCCAGCAGCCCCTCCCCGGGACTGACCTACGAGCAGTACTTC. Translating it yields CASSPSPGLTYEQYF.

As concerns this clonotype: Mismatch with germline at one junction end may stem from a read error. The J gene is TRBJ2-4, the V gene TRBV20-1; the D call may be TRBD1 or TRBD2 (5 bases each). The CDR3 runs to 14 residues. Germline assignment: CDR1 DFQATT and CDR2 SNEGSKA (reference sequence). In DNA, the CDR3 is TGCAGTGCTGGAGACCGGGGCGGCAAAAACATTCAGTACTTC. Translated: CSAGDRGGKNIQYF.

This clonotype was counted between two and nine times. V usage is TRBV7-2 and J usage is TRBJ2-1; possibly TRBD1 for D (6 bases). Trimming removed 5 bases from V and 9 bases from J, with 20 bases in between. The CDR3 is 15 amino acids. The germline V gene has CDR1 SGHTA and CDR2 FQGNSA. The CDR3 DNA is TGTGCCAGCAGCCCCATCGGGACACCGCTGGGTGAGCAGTTCTTC. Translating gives CASSPIGTPLGEQFF.

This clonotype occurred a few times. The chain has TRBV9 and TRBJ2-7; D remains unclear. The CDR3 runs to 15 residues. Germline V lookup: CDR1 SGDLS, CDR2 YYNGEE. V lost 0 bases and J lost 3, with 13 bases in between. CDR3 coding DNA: TGTGCCAGCAGCGTAGGTTCCGGGCAGGACTACGAGCAGTACTTC. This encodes CASSVGSGQDYEQYF.

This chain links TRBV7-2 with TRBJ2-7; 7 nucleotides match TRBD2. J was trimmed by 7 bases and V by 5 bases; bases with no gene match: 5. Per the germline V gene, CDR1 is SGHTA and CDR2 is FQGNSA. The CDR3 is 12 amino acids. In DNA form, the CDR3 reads TGTGCCAGCAGCCCGACGCGGGAGGAGCAGTACTTC. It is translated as CASSPTREEQYF.

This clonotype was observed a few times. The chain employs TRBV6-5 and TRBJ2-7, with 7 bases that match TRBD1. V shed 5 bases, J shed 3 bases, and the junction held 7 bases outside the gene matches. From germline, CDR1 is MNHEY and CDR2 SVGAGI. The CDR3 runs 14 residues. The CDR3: CASSPQGEYYEQYF. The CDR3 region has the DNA TGTGCCAGCAGTCCCCAGGGGGAATACTACGAGCAGTACTTC.

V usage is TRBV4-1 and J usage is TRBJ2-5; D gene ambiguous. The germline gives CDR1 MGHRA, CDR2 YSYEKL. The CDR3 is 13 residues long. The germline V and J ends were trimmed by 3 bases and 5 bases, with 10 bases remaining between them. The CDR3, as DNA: TGCGCCAGCAGCCACCCCTCGAGGGAGACCCAGTACTTC. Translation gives CASSHPSRETQYF.

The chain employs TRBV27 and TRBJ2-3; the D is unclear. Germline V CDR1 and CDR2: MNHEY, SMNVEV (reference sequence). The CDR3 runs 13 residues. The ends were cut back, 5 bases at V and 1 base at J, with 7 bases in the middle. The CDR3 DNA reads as TGTGCCAGCAGTCCCGCTGGCACAGATACGCAGTATTTT. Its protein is CASSPAGTDTQYF.

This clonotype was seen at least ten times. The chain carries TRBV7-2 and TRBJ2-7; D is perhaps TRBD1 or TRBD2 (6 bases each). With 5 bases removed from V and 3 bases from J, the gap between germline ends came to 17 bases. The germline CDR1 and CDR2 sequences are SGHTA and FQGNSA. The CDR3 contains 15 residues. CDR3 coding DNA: TGTGCCAGCAGCCTGGGGGACGGGGGCCTCTACGAGCAGTACGTC. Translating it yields CASSLGDGGLYEQYV.

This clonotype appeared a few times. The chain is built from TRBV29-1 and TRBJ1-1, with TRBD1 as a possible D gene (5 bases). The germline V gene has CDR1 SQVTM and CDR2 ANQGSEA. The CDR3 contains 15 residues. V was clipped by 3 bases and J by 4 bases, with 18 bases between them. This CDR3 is CSVERLPGFVTEAFF. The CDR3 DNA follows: TGCAGCGTTGAGCGTCTGCCAGGGTTTGTCACTGAAGCTTTCTTT.

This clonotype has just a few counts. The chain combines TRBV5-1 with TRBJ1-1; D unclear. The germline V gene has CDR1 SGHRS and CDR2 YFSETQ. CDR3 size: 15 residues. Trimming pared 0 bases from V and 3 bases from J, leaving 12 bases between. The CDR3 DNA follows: TGCGCCAGCAGCTTGGTAAGGGTGTTCGACACTGAAGCTTTCTTT. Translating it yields CASSLVRVFDTEAFF.

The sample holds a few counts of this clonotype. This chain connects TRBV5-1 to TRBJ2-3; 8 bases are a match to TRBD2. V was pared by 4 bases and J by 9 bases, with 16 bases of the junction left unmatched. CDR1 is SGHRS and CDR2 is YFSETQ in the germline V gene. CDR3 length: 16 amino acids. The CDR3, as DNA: TGCGCCAGCAGCCCGGACCTTAGCGGGACCGGGGGGACGCAGTATTTT. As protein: CASSPDLSGTGGTQYF.

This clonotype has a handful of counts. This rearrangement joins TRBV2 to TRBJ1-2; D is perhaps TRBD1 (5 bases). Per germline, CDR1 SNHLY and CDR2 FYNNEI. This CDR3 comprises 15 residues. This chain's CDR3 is CAGWEQESSNYGYTF. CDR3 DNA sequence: TGTGCAGGGTGGGAACAGGAGTCCTCTAACTATGGCTACACCTTC.

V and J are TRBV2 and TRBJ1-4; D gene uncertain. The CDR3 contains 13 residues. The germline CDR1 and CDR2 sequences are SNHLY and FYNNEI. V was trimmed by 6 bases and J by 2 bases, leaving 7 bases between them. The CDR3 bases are TGTGCCAGCAGCGGGATGACTAATGAAAAACTGTTTTTT. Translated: CASSGMTNEKLFF.

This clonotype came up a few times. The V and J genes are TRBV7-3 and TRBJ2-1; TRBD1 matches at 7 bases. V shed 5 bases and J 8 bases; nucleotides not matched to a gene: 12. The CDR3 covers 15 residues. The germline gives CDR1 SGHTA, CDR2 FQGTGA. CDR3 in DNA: TGTGCCAGCAGCATTACAGGGGTCGGGGTGGATGAGCAGTTCTTC. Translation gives CASSITGVGVDEQFF.

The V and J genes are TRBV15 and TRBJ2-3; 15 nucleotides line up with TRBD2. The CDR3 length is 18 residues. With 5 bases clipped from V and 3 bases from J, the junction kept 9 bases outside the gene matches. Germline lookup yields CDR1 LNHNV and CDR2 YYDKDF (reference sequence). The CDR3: CATSGGTSGGTMTDTQYF. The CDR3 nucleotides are TGTGCCACCAGCGGGGGGACTAGCGGGGGGACGATGACAGATACGCAGTATTTT. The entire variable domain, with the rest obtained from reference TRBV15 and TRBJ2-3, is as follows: DAMVIQNPRYQVTQFGKPVTLSCSQTLNHNVMYWYQQKSSQAPKLLFHYYDKDFNNEADTPDNFQSRRPNTSFCFLDIRSPGLGDTAMYLCATSGGTSGGTMTDTQYFGPGTRLTVL.